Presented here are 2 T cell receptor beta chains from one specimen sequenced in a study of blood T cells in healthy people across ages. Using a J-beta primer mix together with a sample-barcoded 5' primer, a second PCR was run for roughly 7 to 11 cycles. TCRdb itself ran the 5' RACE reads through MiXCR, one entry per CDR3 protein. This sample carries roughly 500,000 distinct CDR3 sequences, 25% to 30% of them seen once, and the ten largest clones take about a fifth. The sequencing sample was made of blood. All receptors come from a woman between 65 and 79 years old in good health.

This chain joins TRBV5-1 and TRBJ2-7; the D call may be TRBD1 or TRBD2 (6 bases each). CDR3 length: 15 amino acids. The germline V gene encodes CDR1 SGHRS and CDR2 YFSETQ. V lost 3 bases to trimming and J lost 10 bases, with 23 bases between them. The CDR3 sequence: CASSSDRMGLGDQYF. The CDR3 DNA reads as TGCGCCAGCAGCTCTGACAGGATGGGACTCGGGGACCAGTACTTC.

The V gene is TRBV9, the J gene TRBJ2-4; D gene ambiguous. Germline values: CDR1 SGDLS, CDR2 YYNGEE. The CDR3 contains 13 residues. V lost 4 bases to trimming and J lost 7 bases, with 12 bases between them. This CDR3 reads CASSPDPWNIQYF. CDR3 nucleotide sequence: TGTGCCAGCAGCCCTGACCCATGGAACATTCAGTACTTC.